This T cell receptor (beta chain) appears in the sequencing data of a study of a mutant IDH1 vaccine in newly diagnosed glioma. Study as a whole: Eight vaccinations were given in weeks 1, 3, 5, 7, 11, 15, 19 and 23. Commencement of vaccination occurred 4-6 weeks following radiotherapy alone, or concurrently with temozolomide cycles.

The study's findings and limits: Vaccine-induced responses were seen in roughly 93% of patients, spanning several MHC alleles. Alterations occurring in top peripheral T cell clonotypes seemed unrelated to pseudoprogression.

With respect to this clone: No antigen is known for it.

Profiled with immunoSEQ multiplex PCR; TCRdb holds only in-frame clones, not every one. The sample shows some 52,000 clones, about 91% of them seen only once. The time point was: week 11, during vaccination. In the vaccine, a single dose held 300 ug of the mutant IDH1 20-mer peptide, along with topical imiquimod. Germline CDR1 SNHLY, CDR2 FYNNEI. The ends were cut back, 7 bases at V and 12 bases at J, with 10 bases in the middle. The CDR3 totals 11 residues. The chain couples TRBV2 to TRBJ2-6; D unclear. Sequences were derived from PBMCs, sampled from a glioma patient whose treatment included an IDH1 peptide vaccine. This receptor was obtained from a man in his forties or fifties with glioma. CDR3: CASTPGRVLTF. The CDR3 DNA reads as TGTGCCAGCACCCCCGGGCGCGTCCTGACTTTC. Looking up the rest from reference TRBV2 and TRBJ2-6 gives the full variable domain: EPEVTQTPSHQVTQMGQEVILRCVPISNHLYFYWYRQILGQKVEFLVSFYNNEISEKSEIFDDQFSVERPDGSNFTLKIRSTKLEDSAMYFCASTPGRVLTFGAGSRLTVL.